Listed below are T cell receptor beta chains from one sample, sequenced in a study of blood T cell repertoires in COVID-19. Data came from immunoSEQ multiplex PCR; TCRdb stores just in-frame clones and leaves some out. The data show 200,000 to 250,000 clones, with roughly four fifths seen just once and 3% to 3.5% held by the top ten. The sequencing sample was made of peripheral blood. All receptors come from a woman between 25 and 40 years old who had recovered from COVID-19. Each CDR3 is given with its conserved first and last residue. The D gene is left open where the match is weak. Clone size appears in some rows only: once, few, many, or a class for an expanded clone.

TRBJ2-7 15 . TRBV25-1 TRBD1 CASSERTGGTYEQYF TGTGCCAGCAGTGAAAGAACAGGGGGGACGTACGAGCAGTACTTC
TRBJ1-2 14 . TRBV28 . CASTPGGVDRGYTF TGTGCCAGCACCCCCGGGGGGGTCGACCGGGGCTACACCTTC
TRBJ1-5 15 . TRBV5-5 TRBD1 CASSRDRGDGQPQHF TGTGCCAGCAGCCGAGACAGGGGAGACGGTCAGCCCCAGCATTTT
TRBJ2-3 14 . TRBV11-2 TRBD1 CASSLDRGGQGQYF TGTGCCAGCAGCTTAGATCGAGGGGGACAGGGGCAGTATTTT
TRBJ2-1 13 . TRBV6-4 TRBD1 CASSGTGGDEQFF TGTGCCAGCAGTGGGACAGGGGGCGATGAGCAGTTCTTC
TRBJ2-5 15 once TRBV18 . CASSPPQGIQETQYF TGTGCCAGCTCACCACCTCAGGGGATTCAGGAGACCCAGTACTTC
TRBJ1-6 13 . TRBV29-1 TRBD1 CSVSQGGGSPLHF TGCAGCGTCTCACAGGGGGGAGGCTCACCCCTCCACTTT
TRBJ2-3 13 . TRBV28 TRBD1 CASRLGTAYTQYF TGTGCCAGCAGGCTCGGGACAGCCTATACGCAGTATTTT
TRBJ1-1 14 . TRBV5-4 . CASSLKGTPSEAFF TGTGCCAGCAGCTTAAAGGGGACTCCTTCTGAAGCTTTCTTT
TRBJ2-2 14 once TRBV7-3 . CASSLTSYAGELFF TGTGCCAGCAGCTTAACTTCCTACGCCGGGGAGCTGTTTTTT
TRBJ2-2 17 . TRBV7-9 . CASSLIKRTANTGELFF TGTGCCAGCAGCTTAATTAAAAGGACAGCGAACACCGGGGAGCTGTTTTTT
TRBJ1-2 15 . TRBV6-5 . CASRRASDGDYGYTF TGTGCCAGCAGACGAGCTTCGGACGGGGACTATGGCTACACCTTC
TRBJ2-3 15 . TRBV7-3 TRBD2 CASSLLAGDTDTQYF TGTGCCAGCAGCTTACTAGCGGGGGACACAGATACGCAGTATTTT
TRBJ1-6 14 . TRBV29-1 TRBD1 CSARTGIEGGPLHF TGCAGCGCCCGGACAGGGATTGAGGGAGGGCCCCTCCACTTT
TRBJ2-5 14 once TRBV5-1 TRBD1 CASSRGTGEETQYF TGCGCCAGCAGCCGCGGGACAGGGGAAGAGACCCAGTACTTC
TRBJ2-3 15 . TRBV18 . CASSPYGHFTDTQYF TGTGCCAGCTCACCCTACGGACACTTCACAGATACGCAGTATTTT
TRBJ2-5 15 . TRBV15 TRBD1 CATSTGAGGQETQYF TGTGCCACCAGCACCGGAGCAGGGGGTCAAGAGACCCAGTACTTC
TRBJ2-7 15 . TRBV5-4 TRBD2 CASSLYSSGENEQYF TGTGCCAGCAGCTTGTACTCTAGCGGGGAAAACGAGCAGTACTTC
TRBJ2-5 13 . TRBV7-3 . CASSLSEQETQYF TGTGCCAGCAGCTTGAGTGAGCAAGAGACCCAGTACTTC
TRBJ2-5 14 . TRBV6-2/TRBV6-3 TRBD1 CASSPTGGPETQYF TGTGCCAGCAGTCCGACAGGGGGCCCAGAGACCCAGTACTTC
TRBJ2-1 12 . TRBV6-4 . CAGRDLHNEQFF TGTGCCGGACGGGATTTACACAATGAGCAGTTCTTC
TRBJ1-2 15 . TRBV5-1 TRBD1 CASSWGQPRGYGYTF TGCGCCAGCAGCTGGGGACAGCCCAGGGGCTATGGCTACACCTTC
TRBJ1-2 15 few TRBV19 TRBD1 CASSPSRDSYYGYTF TGTGCCAGTAGCCCTTCTCGGGACAGCTACTATGGCTACACCTTC
TRBJ2-7 13 . TRBV28 TRBD1 CASSLGQGGRQYF TGTGCCAGCAGTTTGGGACAGGGAGGGAGGCAGTACTTC
TRBJ2-7 14 . TRBV5-1 . CASSLRPYQDEQYF TGCGCCAGCAGCTTGAGGCCCTACCAGGACGAGCAGTACTTC
TRBJ2-7 13 once TRBV28 . CASSSGQSYEQYF TGTGCCAGCAGTTCAGGACAGTCCTACGAGCAGTACTTC
TRBJ2-5 14 . TRBV25-1 . CASSESGRGETQYF TGTGCCAGCAGTGAATCAGGGCGGGGAGAGACCCAGTACTTC
TRBJ2-5 15 . TRBV27 TRBD1 CASSPGTGVGETQYF TGTGCCAGCAGCCCCGGGACAGGGGTAGGAGAGACCCAGTACTTC